The present T cell receptor (beta chain) was sequenced within a study of blood T cells in healthy people across ages. The second PCR ran about 6 to 12 cycles with a sample-barcoded 5' primer and J-beta primers. TCRdb recomputed calls from the 5' RACE reads with MiXCR, one row per CDR3 protein. The data hold under 2,000,000 distinct CDR3 sequences, with 49% observed a single time. This clonotype was detected a few times. The CDR3 contains 12 residues. CDR1 is DFQATT, CDR2 SNEGSKA, per germline (reference sequence). Sample: blood. This sequence was found in a woman aged 40 to 50 in good health. J is TRBJ2-4 and V is TRBV20-1, with D unresolved. The end of the DNA is better explained by TRBJ2-5, so the J call may be wrong. The CDR3 is CSARDMVETQYF. CDR3 DNA: TGCAGTGCTAGAGATATGGTGGAGACCCAGTACTTC.